A single sample is the source of the 20 T cell receptor beta chains below, sequenced in a study of blood T cell repertoires in COVID-19. Clones were read by immunoSEQ multiplex PCR, and TCRdb kept only the in-frame ones, dropping some. This sample has 150,000 to 200,000 clones, with roughly 84% found just once. Source material: peripheral blood. The receptor source for this set is an elderly woman with active or convalescent COVID-19.

The chain combines TRBV5-6 with TRBJ2-7; possible D gene TRBD1, 6 bases. V gave up 1 base and J gave up 3 bases, with 11 bases separating them. From germline, CDR1 is SGHDT and CDR2 YYEEEE. The CDR3 runs to 14 residues. This CDR3 is CASSLIAGVYEQYF. CDR3 DNA: TGTGCCAGCAGCTTGATCGCAGGGGTCTACGAGCAGTACTTC. The full variable domain, with the rest looked up from reference TRBV5-6 and TRBJ2-7, is DAGVTQSPTHLIKTRGQQVTLRCSPKSGHDTVSWYQQALGQGPQFIFQYYEEEERQRGNFPDRFSGHQFPNYSSELNVNALLLGDSALYLCASSLIAGVYEQYFGPGTRLTVT.

This clone was detected only once. The chain carries TRBV12-5 and TRBJ2-2, with D perhaps TRBD1 (5 bases). Germline V CDR1 and CDR2: LGHNT, FRNRAP. The CDR3 sequence is 16 residues long. The V and J ends lost 5 bases and 4 bases respectively, with 17 bases between them. The DNA for the CDR3 is TGTGCTAGTGGTCCCGACAGCGTTCCTGCCACCGGGGAGCTGTTTTTT. Residues: CASGPDSVPATGELFF.

The rearrangement uses TRBV11-1 and TRBJ1-1; the D gene is possibly TRBD1 (6 bases). Germline CDR1 and CDR2: SGHAT and FQDESV (reference sequence). With 7 bases removed from V and 1 base from J, the gap between germline ends came to 19 bases. The CDR3 covers 16 residues. The CDR3 sequence is CASIQDMGHPNTEAFF. The CDR3 region has the DNA TGTGCCAGCATCCAAGATATGGGACACCCGAACACTGAAGCTTTCTTT.

The chain combines TRBV30 with TRBJ2-3; D may be TRBD1 (6 bases). With 2 bases removed from V and 6 bases from J, the gap between germline ends came to 9 bases. The CDR3 sequence is 12 residues long. The germline gives CDR1 GTSNPN, CDR2 SVGIG (reference sequence). The CDR3: CAWSQGTDTQYF. CDR3 bases: TGTGCCTGGAGTCAGGGGACGGATACGCAGTATTTT.

The CDR3: CASSRGQETQYF. For the CDR3, the DNA is TGTGCCAGCTCTCGGGGGCAAGAGACCCAGTACTTC. The chain uses TRBV12-3 or TRBV12-4 and TRBJ2-5, with D possibly TRBD2 on 6 matching bases. V shed 8 bases and J shed 2 bases, with 9 bases lying between them. This CDR3 has 12 amino acids.

This chain uses TRBV3-1 (or the pseudogene TRBV3-2) with TRBJ1-1; tentatively, D is TRBD1 (5 bases). V was cut by 0 bases and J by 9 bases, with 11 bases left in between. Per germline, CDR1 LGHDT and CDR2 YNNKEL (reference sequence). The CDR3 extends over 13 amino acids. Here the CDR3 reads CASSQEGVAQAFF. CDR3 bases: TGTGCCAGCAGCCAAGAAGGGGTAGCACAAGCTTTCTTT.

The chain employs TRBV5-1 and TRBJ1-5; 7 bases align to TRBD1. The J segment lost 3 bases and the V segment lost 4 bases, leaving 4 bases of the junction unmatched. Germline V gene lookup returns CDR1 SGHRS and CDR2 YFSETQ. The CDR3 totals 14 residues. CDR3 in amino acids: CASSRDSPNQPQHF. CDR3 DNA: TGCGCCAGCAGCCGGGACAGCCCCAATCAGCCCCAGCATTTT.

The chain recombines TRBV6-5 with TRBJ2-1; D ambiguous. This CDR3 spans 11 amino acids. From germline, CDR1 is MNHEY and CDR2 SVGAGI. Trimming shortened V by 7 bases and J by 10 bases, and 11 bases separated the two germline ends. The chain's CDR3 is CASTGAREQFF. The CDR3 DNA sequence: TGTGCCAGCACCGGAGCGAGGGAGCAGTTCTTC.

V and J are TRBV27 and TRBJ2-2, with 9 nucleotides matching TRBD1. Per the germline V gene, CDR1 is MNHEY and CDR2 is SMNVEV (reference sequence). Trimming removed 3 bases from V and 4 bases from J; junction bases left unmatched: 0. The CDR3 has 14 residues. This chain's CDR3 is CASSLGQGTGELFF. In DNA, the CDR3 is TGTGCCAGCAGTTTGGGACAGGGCACCGGGGAGCTGTTTTTT.

The chain employs TRBV5-1 and TRBJ2-1; D is unresolved. Germline values: CDR1 SGHRS, CDR2 YFSETQ. CDR3 size: 13 residues. V gave up 4 bases and J gave up 6 bases, with 11 bases separating them. CDR3 amino acids: CASSQEDGNEQFF. For the CDR3, the DNA is TGCGCCAGCAGCCAGGAAGATGGCAATGAGCAGTTCTTC.

The chain is built from TRBV3-1 (or the pseudogene TRBV3-2) and TRBJ1-6; 7 nucleotides agree with TRBD1. The CDR3 is 15 residues long. Germline lookup yields CDR1 LGHDT and CDR2 YNNKEL (reference sequence). Unmatched junction bases numbered 4, after V lost 1 base and J lost 7 bases. The CDR3 DNA follows: TGTGCCAGCAGCCAAGGACAGGGAAACAATTCACCCCTCCACTTT. Its translation is CASSQGQGNNSPLHF.

This clone was recorded once. V usage is TRBV6-2 or TRBV6-3 and J usage is TRBJ2-7; 12 positions agree with TRBD2. V shed 4 bases and J 3 bases; nucleotides not matched to a gene: 1. This CDR3 has 14 amino acids. Germline CDR1 is MNHEY and CDR2 is SVGEGT. DNA of the CDR3: TGTGCCAGCAGTTCGGGACTAGCGGGCTACGAGCAGTACTTC. This gives the protein CASSSGLAGYEQYF.

The V and J genes are TRBV11-3 and TRBJ1-4; a possible D gene is TRBD1 (5 bases). Germline assignment: CDR1 SGHNT and CDR2 YENEEA. The V gene lost 2 bases and the J gene lost 3 bases, with 10 bases spanning the gap. The CDR3 length is 15 residues. CDR3 nucleotide sequence: TGTGCCAGCAGCTTACAGGGATTCCCTAATGAAAAACTGTTTTTT. Its protein product is CASSLQGFPNEKLFF.

Details on this clone: The sample contains more than one DNA sequence encoding this CDR3. This sequence joins TRBV7-9 and TRBJ1-1; D ambiguous. Trimming removed 1 base at V and 5 bases at J, with 8 bases between. CDR1 and CDR2 (germline): SEHNR, FQNEAQ (reference sequence). The CDR3 runs to 13 residues. In nucleotides, the CDR3 is TGTGCCAGCAGCTTAGAGGGAGGGACTGAAGCTTTCTTT. Its protein product is CASSLEGGTEAFF.

CDR3 DNA sequence: TGCGCCAGCAGTGTAGGGGGGAACACTGAAGCTTTCTTT. The encoded protein is CASSVGGNTEAFF. This chain connects TRBV10-1 to TRBJ1-1; D is possibly TRBD1 (6 bases). CDR3 size: 13 residues. Trimming removed 4 bases at V and 1 base at J, with 7 bases between. The germline CDR1 and CDR2 sequences are WNHNN and SYGVQD (reference sequence).

The rearrangement links TRBV13 to TRBJ2-7; 8 bases map to TRBD2. J gave up 0 bases and V 5 bases, and 9 bases lay outside the gene matches. Germline loops: CDR1 PRHDT, CDR2 FYEKMQ (reference sequence). The CDR3 runs to 16 residues. CDR3 sequence (DNA): TGTGCCAGCAGCCTCACACTAGCGGTGAACTCCTACGAGCAGTACTTC. Its protein product is CASSLTLAVNSYEQYF.

J is TRBJ1-5 and V is TRBV10-2; D unclear. Germline values: CDR1 WSHSY, CDR2 SAAADI. The germline V and J ends were trimmed by 5 bases and 4 bases, with 18 bases remaining between them. The CDR3 contains 16 residues. CDR3 residues: CASSRKEGRVNQPQHF. CDR3 DNA: TGCGCCAGCAGTCGCAAGGAGGGTCGGGTAAATCAGCCCCAGCATTTT.

This clone is a singleton in its sample. The rearrangement links TRBV6-5 to TRBJ1-2; D might be TRBD1 (6 bases). This CDR3 comprises 14 residues. CDR1 is MNHEY, CDR2 SVGAGI, per germline. V was pared by 6 bases and J by 9 bases, with 20 bases between. CDR3 region: CASRSPPGVPSYTF. CDR3 DNA sequence: TGTGCCAGCAGGTCACCTCCAGGGGTGCCAAGCTACACCTTC.

The chain links TRBV10-3 to TRBJ1-4, with D perhaps TRBD1 (5 bases). There are 14 residues in the CDR3. Germline V gene data show CDR1 as ENHRY and CDR2 as SYGVKD. With 8 bases removed from V and 3 bases from J, the gap between germline ends came to 13 bases. The CDR3 loop is CAIRGSGANEKLFF. As DNA, the CDR3 is TGTGCCATCCGGGGGAGCGGGGCTAATGAAAAACTGTTTTTT.

This chain uses TRBV19 with TRBJ2-1, with 8 bases aligning to TRBD1. CDR3 length: 14 amino acids. CDR1 and CDR2 from the germline V gene are LNHDA and SQIVND (reference sequence). Losses at the gene ends were 6 bases for V and 4 bases for J; bases not matched to a gene: 5. CDR3 in DNA: TGTGCCAGTAGCCGGACAGGGAAGTACAATGAGCAGTTCTTC. It encodes CASSRTGKYNEQFF.